The TCR beta chain described here comes from a study of cytomegalovirus exposure and HLA in healthy donors. The CDR3 spans 16 residues. CDR1 is SGHRS and CDR2 is YFSETQ in the germline V gene. The V segment lost 3 bases and the J segment 7 bases; nucleotides outside the gene matches: 15. The primer mix had 60 Vbeta and 13 Jbeta primers. Only in-frame clones appear in the TCRdb table, and some are missing; sequencing was by immunoSEQ multiplex PCR. The sample contains roughly 99,000 clones, around two thirds of which appear only once. Sequencing was done on a sample of PBMCs. J is TRBJ2-7 and V is TRBV5-1; 8 nucleotides line up with TRBD1. The origin of this receptor is a woman aged 40-49 years in good health and CMV-seropositive. The CDR3 region is CASSSGGRRTGREQYF. As DNA, the CDR3 is TGCGCCAGCAGCTCGGGTGGACGTCGGACAGGGCGGGAGCAGTACTTC.